This T cell receptor beta chain was recorded in a study of neoadjuvant nivolumab and ipilimumab in lung cancer (dated by TCRdb to between 2020 and 2021). In terms of the full investigation: Intravenous nivolumab was dosed at 3 mg/kg on days 1, 15 and 29, and in the combination arm ipilimumab 1 mg/kg was added on day 1 only. The primary endpoint of the trial was the rate of major pathologic response (MPR) in the intention-to-treat population of each study arm. In the trial, under 45 patients with operable NSCLC were treated, of whom 23 were randomized to nivolumab monotherapy and about 21 to nivolumab plus ipilimumab. The study compared TCR repertoires in pretherapy (baseline) peripheral blood with TCR repertoires in tumors resected at surgery after neoadjuvant immune checkpoint blockade. Matched pretherapy and resected tumor pairs were analyzed for seven patients: four treated with nivolumab and three with nivolumab plus ipilimumab. The research as a whole found: TCR richness and clonality were greater in resected tumors than in tumor-adjacent uninvolved lung, and increases were seen in more dual-therapy-treated tumors. There was no significant correlation between TCR clonality and pathologic tumor regression, and just a single major-pathologic-response sample was available for the clonality-regression analysis. Pretherapy blood TCR richness correlated positively with richness in tumors resected after neoadjuvant therapy (Spearman R ≈ 0.85). From pretherapy to surgery, tumor T-cell richness and clonality went up in three of three dual-therapy tumors, versus only two of four nivolumab-treated tumors. A small number of samples underwent TCR sequencing.

V was cut back by 1 base and J by 5 bases, leaving a gap of 9 bases between them. Measured from the cysteine to the phenylalanine, the CDR3 is 13 residues long. Solely the CDR3 DNA is kept, with 39 bases framed from the first base. CDR1 is given as PRHDT and CDR2 as FYEKMQ, both from the germline V gene (reference sequence). What the time point label conveys for this sample: at surgical resection after neoadjuvant nivolumab +/- ipilimumab. The samples were obtained from NEOSTAR, a phase 2 randomized trial that tested neoadjuvant nivolumab or nivolumab plus ipilimumab, followed by surgery, in operable NSCLC. Remarks on this clone: It has no known antigen specificity. It has no much larger one-base neighbor in the sample; base qualities were not kept.

Library method: the immunoSEQ multiplex PCR assay. The study's processing was this. Richness and clonality were used to summarize the repertoires, and clones that significantly expanded or contracted between pre- and post-therapy samples were identified. The source is immuneACCESS, and TCRdb retained only in-frame sequences with V and J called. Part of the clones is not carried over; for the studies checked, unresolved V genes explain less than half of this, and the remainder is unexplained. The V and J calls and the clone size are those of that table, but D and trimming were determined from the DNA. The sample yields 30,000 or so clones; about 92% were counted once. 2% to 2.5% of the sample belongs to the ten largest clones.

The sample was peripheral blood, taken after neoadjuvant nivolumab, alone or with ipilimumab, at or shortly before surgery. The chain is assembled from TRBV13 and TRBJ2-7; the D gene is unclear. This sequence originates from an adult with non-small cell lung cancer. CDR3 protein: CASSLDTLDEQYF. The DNA reads as follows: TGTGCCAGCAGCTTAGATACTTTAGACGAGCAGTACTTC.